Many counts were recorded for the clone carrying this TCR beta chain. Its antigen remains unidentified. This sample was taken from a study of T cell repertoires in cytomegalovirus infection. For the study at large: CMV infection together with matching HLA type was indicated by public TCR beta signatures.

TCRdb re-analysed the reads in MiXCR, keeping a single row per CDR3 protein. The sample has around 210,000 distinct CDR3 sequences; approximately 7% are singletons. Overall study findings and caveats: In two of eight donors, the top clonotype was HLA-C-restricted CMV-specific. Cumulative frequency of public TCR beta families picked out carriers of CMV plus the relevant HLA.

The receptor's source is a human donor in good health (CMV status not recorded). Some clones in this sample may be carry-over from other donors' samples. The specimen was PBMCs.

The CDR3 region is CASSPRTGGSNTEAFF. The CDR3 nucleotides are TGCGCCAGCAGCCCGCGGACAGGGGGCTCCAACACTGAAGCTTTCTTT. The chain has TRBV5-1 and TRBJ1-1, with 11 bases fitting TRBD1. Germline loops: CDR1 SGHRS, CDR2 YFSETQ. CDR3 length equals 16 residues. After removal of 4 bases from V and 2 bases from J, the junction contained 7 bases not matched to a gene.